The source of this TCR beta chain is a study of cytotoxic CD8 clonotypes in ibrutinib-treated CLL. Study summary: Mean values per sample were around 250,000 productive templates and tens of thousands of productive rearrangements.

Study-level points and caveats: Clonality grew at ibrutinib response; at progression, it decreased back toward baseline. Shared public clonotypes were rare, and on treatment they either got smaller or stayed the same.

T cells were sequenced at a targeted depth of 1 in 200,000 to 1 in 1 million. Using immunoSEQ multiplex PCR, the repertoire was profiled, and TCRdb retains in-frame clones only, with some absent. The sample holds approximately 100,000 clones, approximately 78% seen once. As concerns this clone: Its antigen is currently unknown.

V was trimmed by 1 base and J by 5 bases, leaving 12 bases between them. The CDR3 contains 15 residues. Germline V CDR1 and CDR2: SNHLY, FYNNEI. The chain employs TRBV2 and TRBJ1-5; D is perhaps TRBD1 (5 bases). This receptor was obtained from a human donor with chronic lymphocytic leukemia. The sample consisted of PBMCs, taken after 12 months of ibrutinib treatment. DNA for the CDR3: TGTGCCAGCAGTGAAGGGAGTCGGGACGATCAGCCCCAGCATTTT. Its translation: CASSEGSRDDQPQHF.